Listed below are T cell receptor beta chains from one sample, sequenced in a study of beta chain features in type 1 diabetes. Assay used: immunoSEQ multiplex PCR; TCRdb lists only in-frame clones, some missing. The sample holds around 99,000 clones; about two fifths are singletons and the top ten take around 0.07%. The sequencing input was stem cell memory CD4+ T cells from blood. All receptors derive from a woman aged 18-29 years in good health. Both conserved end residues are part of each CDR3. Fields, in order: CDR3 protein, CDR3 DNA, D gene, clone size, J gene, V gene. A D gene is named only where the DNA matches it firmly. Rows give clone size only sometimes, using once, few, many, or a class for an expanded clone.

CDR3: CASSPTPGPGADTQYF; DNA: TGCGCCAGCAGCCCTACTCCGGGCCCGGGAGCCGATACGCAGTATTTT; D: NA; size: NA; J: TRBJ2-3; V: TRBV4-3
CDR3: CASSQDLGNQPQHF; DNA: TGCGCCAGCAGCCAAGATCTCGGGAATCAGCCCCAGCATTTT; D: NA; size: NA; J: TRBJ1-5; V: TRBV4-3
CDR3: CAISEASGRPYNEQFF; DNA: TGTGCCATCAGTGAGGCTAGCGGGAGACCCTACAATGAGCAGTTCTTC; D: TRBD2; size: NA; J: TRBJ2-1; V: TRBV10-3
CDR3: CASSVGTSGRDHEQYF; DNA: TGTGCCAGCAGCGTTGGGACTAGCGGGAGGGACCACGAGCAGTACTTC; D: TRBD2; size: few; J: TRBJ2-7; V: TRBV11-2
CDR3: CATSRGRGQLTTGELFF; DNA: TGTGCCACCAGCAGAGGACGTGGACAGCTAACCACCGGGGAGCTGTTTTTT; D: NA; size: NA; J: TRBJ2-2; V: TRBV15
CDR3: CASRGLAGDTGELFF; DNA: TGCGCCAGCAGGGGACTAGCGGGAGACACCGGGGAGCTGTTTTTT; D: TRBD2; size: NA; J: TRBJ2-2; V: TRBV5-1
CDR3: CASSVTIGVNTQYF; DNA: TGTGCCAGCAGCGTAACGATAGGGGTTAATACGCAGTATTTT; D: NA; size: NA; J: TRBJ2-3; V: TRBV9
CDR3: CASSPTAGAGGQFF; DNA: TGTGCCAGTAGTCCTACAGCGGGAGCCGGGGGGCAGTTCTTC; D: TRBD2; size: few; J: TRBJ2-1; V: TRBV19
CDR3: CASSRPGGGRLEQYF; DNA: TGTGCCAGCAGCCGACCCGGGGGGGGGAGACTCGAGCAGTACTTC; D: TRBD2; size: NA; J: TRBJ2-7; V: TRBV5-8
CDR3: CASSPGRPETQYF; DNA: TGTGCCAGCAGCCCAGGGAGGCCAGAGACCCAGTACTTC; D: NA; size: NA; J: TRBJ2-5; V: TRBV11-2
CDR3: CSVEDLRTGTYEQYF; DNA: TGCAGCGTTGAAGATCTTCGGACAGGGACCTACGAGCAGTACTTC; D: TRBD1; size: NA; J: TRBJ2-7; V: TRBV29-1
CDR3: CSVEDGDRGGYTF; DNA: TGCAGCGTTGAAGATGGGGACAGGGGAGGCTACACCTTC; D: TRBD1; size: NA; J: TRBJ1-2; V: TRBV29-1
CDR3: CASRGDYNYGYTF; DNA: TGTGCCAGTAGGGGTGACTATAACTATGGCTACACCTTC; D: NA; size: few; J: TRBJ1-2; V: TRBV19
CDR3: CASSPDQAGANVLTF; DNA: TGTGCCAGCTCACCAGATCAGGCTGGGGCCAACGTCCTGACTTTC; D: NA; size: NA; J: TRBJ2-6; V: TRBV18
CDR3: CASSLVWNSRSSGANVLTF; DNA: TGCGCCAGCAGCTTGGTGTGGAACAGCCGCTCCTCTGGGGCCAACGTCCTGACTTTC; D: NA; size: NA; J: TRBJ2-6; V: TRBV5-1
CDR3: CASSLGTSTDTQYF; DNA: TGCGCCAGCAGCTTGGGTACTAGCACAGATACGCAGTATTTT; D: NA; size: NA; J: TRBJ2-3; V: TRBV5-1
CDR3: CASSLNGRAYEQYF; DNA: TGTGCCAGCAGCTTAAACGGGAGGGCCTACGAGCAGTACTTC; D: TRBD2; size: NA; J: TRBJ2-7; V: TRBV7-2
CDR3: CASSLGTGPSGANVLTF; DNA: TGTGCCAGCAGCTTAGGGACAGGACCCTCTGGGGCCAACGTCCTGACTTTC; D: TRBD1; size: NA; J: TRBJ2-6; V: TRBV11-2
CDR3: CASSVEVTPNNEQFF; DNA: TGTGCCAGCAGCGTAGAAGTGACACCTAACAATGAGCAGTTCTTC; D: NA; size: NA; J: TRBJ2-1; V: TRBV9
CDR3: CAISSSGSHEQYF; DNA: TGTGCCATCAGTTCGAGCGGGAGCCACGAGCAGTACTTC; D: TRBD2; size: few; J: TRBJ2-7; V: TRBV10-3
CDR3: CASSLVIRTSSYNEQFF; DNA: TGTGCCAGCAGCTTAGTCATCCGGACTAGCTCCTACAATGAGCAGTTCTTC; D: TRBD2; size: NA; J: TRBJ2-1; V: TRBV7-9
CDR3: CASSKRVASGDTDTQYF; DNA: TGTGCCAGCAGCAAACGCGTCGCTAGCGGGGACACAGATACGCAGTATTTT; D: NA; size: few; J: TRBJ2-3; V: TRBV21-1
CDR3: CASSQQETQYF; DNA: TGTGCCAGCTCCCAACAAGAGACCCAGTACTTC; D: NA; size: NA; J: TRBJ2-5; V: TRBV7-9
CDR3: CASSQDGALGSTNEKLFF; DNA: TGTGCCAGCAGCCAAGATGGAGCACTCGGGTCGACTAATGAAAAACTGTTTTTT; D: NA; size: NA; J: TRBJ1-4; V: TRBV4-2
CDR3: CASSGGLNTEAFF; DNA: TGTGCCAGCTCCGGGGGATTGAACACTGAAGCTTTCTTT; D: NA; size: once; J: TRBJ1-1; V: TRBV11-2
CDR3: CASSEIGGGYTDTQYF; DNA: TGTGCCAGCAGTGAAATAGGCGGGGGGTACACAGATACGCAGTATTTT; D: TRBD2; size: NA; J: TRBJ2-3; V: TRBV2
CDR3: CASNQDRAGGRRFTDTQYF; DNA: TGTGCCAGCAACCAAGATCGAGCGGGCGGGCGGCGTTTCACAGATACGCAGTATTTT; D: NA; size: NA; J: TRBJ2-3; V: TRBV14
CDR3: CASSTGGRWRGYTF; DNA: TGCGCCAGCAGCACAGGGGGCAGATGGCGGGGCTACACCTTC; D: TRBD1; size: NA; J: TRBJ1-2; V: TRBV5-1
CDR3: CASSDSGTSGRDPDTQYF; DNA: TGTGCCAGCAGTGATTCCGGGACTAGCGGGAGGGACCCAGATACGCAGTATTTT; D: TRBD2; size: NA; J: TRBJ2-3; V: TRBV25-1
CDR3: CAWTGAGTGGSYEQYF; DNA: TGTGCCTGGACGGGAGCCGGGACAGGAGGTTCCTACGAGCAGTACTTC; D: TRBD1; size: NA; J: TRBJ2-7; V: TRBV30
CDR3: CAWSVRGRGKDF; DNA: TGTGCCTGGAGTGTACGTGGGAGAGGGAAGGATTTT; D: NA; size: NA; J: TRBJ2-3; V: TRBV30
CDR3: CASSSPGTGGTGELFF; DNA: TGTGCCAGCAGCTCCCCCGGGACAGGGGGGACCGGGGAGCTGTTTTTT; D: TRBD1; size: few; J: TRBJ2-2; V: TRBV7-3
CDR3: CASSSLAGGLLGELFF; DNA: TGTGCCAGCAGCTCCCTAGCGGGAGGGCTTCTCGGGGAGCTGTTTTTT; D: TRBD2; size: NA; J: TRBJ2-2; V: TRBV13
CDR3: CAWSATVDSYNEQFF; DNA: TGTGCCTGGAGTGCAACAGTGGACTCCTACAATGAGCAGTTCTTC; D: NA; size: few; J: TRBJ2-1; V: TRBV30
CDR3: CASSIFPLTEAFF; DNA: TGTGCCAGTAGTATCTTCCCGTTGACTGAAGCTTTCTTT; D: NA; size: NA; J: TRBJ1-1; V: TRBV19
CDR3: CAWRGDFTYNEQFF; DNA: TGTGCCTGGAGGGGGGACTTCACCTACAATGAGCAGTTCTTC; D: NA; size: NA; J: TRBJ2-1; V: TRBV30
CDR3: CASRSPGGGTNTEAFF; DNA: TGTGCCAGTAGATCCCCCGGAGGGGGCACCAACACTGAAGCTTTCTTT; D: TRBD1; size: NA; J: TRBJ1-1; V: TRBV19
CDR3: CASSFDRGETQYF; DNA: TGTGCCAGCAGCTTTGACAGGGGAGAGACCCAGTACTTC; D: TRBD1; size: few; J: TRBJ2-5; V: TRBV7-2
CDR3: CASSLVPGEQYF; DNA: TGTGCCAGCAGCTTAGTCCCGGGAGAGCAGTACTTC; D: NA; size: NA; J: TRBJ2-5; V: TRBV7-9
CDR3: CASSRPSTGGGTQYF; DNA: TGTGCCAGCAGCCGACCTTCGACAGGGGGTGGGACCCAGTACTTC; D: TRBD1; size: NA; J: TRBJ2-5; V: TRBV7-9
CDR3: CASSQARGGRATDTQYF; DNA: TGTGCCAGCAGCCAAGCGCGGGGCGGGAGAGCTACAGATACGCAGTATTTT; D: TRBD2; size: few; J: TRBJ2-3; V: TRBV4-2
CDR3: CASSLALLSKAKNIQYF; DNA: TGTGCCAGCAGCTTAGCGCTTCTTAGCAAAGCCAAAAACATTCAGTACTTC; D: NA; size: NA; J: TRBJ2-4; V: TRBV11-2
CDR3: CSVEFQSTDTQYF; DNA: TGCAGCGTTGAATTCCAAAGCACAGATACGCAGTATTTT; D: NA; size: NA; J: TRBJ2-3; V: TRBV29-1
CDR3: CASSLVGGRSYEQYF; DNA: TGTGCCAGCAGCTTGGTTGGCGGGAGATCCTACGAGCAGTACTTC; D: TRBD2; size: NA; J: TRBJ2-7; V: TRBV5-6
CDR3: CASRAGVRGYTF; DNA: TGTGCCAGCAGGGCGGGGGTCCGGGGCTACACCTTC; D: NA; size: NA; J: TRBJ1-2; V: TRBV6-5
CDR3: CASSLWAANYGYTF; DNA: TGTGCCAGCAGTTTATGGGCAGCGAACTATGGCTACACCTTC; D: NA; size: NA; J: TRBJ1-2; V: TRBV28
CDR3: CASSLSGTGRTEAFF; DNA: TGTGCCAGCAGTTTATCCGGGACAGGGAGGACTGAAGCTTTCTTT; D: TRBD1; size: few; J: TRBJ1-1; V: TRBV28
CDR3: CASSVGGRRNYGYTF; DNA: TGTGCCAGCAGCGTAGGGGGGCGTCGGAACTATGGCTACACCTTC; D: NA; size: NA; J: TRBJ1-2; V: TRBV9
CDR3: CASSLDLEKNTEAFF; DNA: TGTGCCAGCAGCTTGGATCTAGAGAAGAACACTGAAGCTTTCTTT; D: NA; size: NA; J: TRBJ1-1; V: TRBV5-4
CDR3: CASSRGTYGYTF; DNA: TGCGCCAGCAGCCGGGGAACCTATGGCTACACCTTC; D: NA; size: once; J: TRBJ1-2; V: TRBV7-9
CDR3: CASSAPGGADTEAFF; DNA: TGTGCCAGCAGCGCCCCTGGGGGGGCGGACACTGAAGCTTTCTTT; D: NA; size: NA; J: TRBJ1-1; V: TRBV2
CDR3: CASSLPRTAHYEQYF; DNA: TGTGCCAGCAGCTTACCCCGGACAGCGCACTACGAGCAGTACTTC; D: NA; size: few; J: TRBJ2-7; V: TRBV7-2
CDR3: CAISGDTGSGANVLTF; DNA: TGTGCCATCAGTGGGGACACGGGCTCTGGGGCCAACGTCCTGACTTTC; D: NA; size: NA; J: TRBJ2-6; V: TRBV10-3
CDR3: CASSQVRGKGLKVEAFF; DNA: TGTGCCAGCAGCCAAGTAAGAGGGAAAGGTTTGAAGGTTGAAGCTTTCTTT; D: NA; size: NA; J: TRBJ1-1; V: TRBV14
CDR3: CASSLQETQYF; DNA: TGTGCCAGCAGCCTCCAAGAGACCCAGTACTTC; D: NA; size: once; J: TRBJ2-5; V: TRBV7-6
CDR3: CASSRTGGYNEQFF; DNA: TGTGCCAGCAGTCGGACAGGGGGGTACAATGAGCAGTTCTTC; D: TRBD1; size: NA; J: TRBJ2-1; V: TRBV28
CDR3: CASSKLGYEQYF; DNA: TGTGCCAGTAGCAAACTAGGCTACGAGCAGTACTTC; D: NA; size: NA; J: TRBJ2-7; V: TRBV19
CDR3: CASSPTVRGRRGLYNEQFF; DNA: TGTGCCAGCAGCCCAACCGTCAGGGGGCGGCGGGGGTTATACAATGAGCAGTTCTTC; D: NA; size: NA; J: TRBJ2-1; V: TRBV7-3
CDR3: CASSLRPRDTSNNEQFF; DNA: TGTGCCAGCAGCCTCCGCCCCCGGGACACCTCTAATAATGAGCAGTTCTTC; D: NA; size: NA; J: TRBJ2-1; V: TRBV13